A selection of T cell receptor beta chains follows, all from one sample in a study of blood T cells in healthy people across ages. Each CDR3 protein gets one entry after TCRdb re-called the 5' RACE reads with MiXCR. The sample yields about 1,500,000 distinct CDR3 sequences, 35% to 45% seen once. The sample was blood. These receptors were collected from a woman between 18 and 30 years old in good health. Both conserved end residues are part of each CDR3. Each record gives: J gene, D gene, clone size, V gene, CDR3 DNA, CDR3 protein. D genes are given only for firm matches. The size field is filled for only some rows; it gives once, few, many or a size class.

J: TRBJ1-2
D: TRBD1
size: once
V: TRBV24-1
DNA: TGTGCCACCAGTGATCCCGGACAGGGGGAAGGCTACACCTTC
CDR3: CATSDPGQGEGYTF

J: TRBJ2-7
D: -
size: -
V: TRBV7-9
DNA: TGTGCCAGCAGCCCTGCCCTAGGGACATTACGCGAGCAGTACTTC
CDR3: CASSPALGTLREQYF

J: TRBJ2-1
D: TRBD2
size: -
V: TRBV18
DNA: TGTGCCAGCTCACTTGACTGGGGAGGGTCCTACAATGAGCAGTTCTTC
CDR3: CASSLDWGGSYNEQFF

J: TRBJ2-1
D: TRBD2
size: -
V: TRBV20-1
DNA: TGCAGTGCTAGTTGGGGGAGGGCCTTTAACAATGAGCAGTTCTTC
CDR3: CSASWGRAFNNEQFF

J: TRBJ2-3
D: TRBD2
size: few
V: TRBV20-1
DNA: TGCAGTGCTAGAGATTTACGGGGGGACGGTGGGGATACGCAGTATTTT
CDR3: CSARDLRGDGGDTQYF

J: TRBJ1-2
D: -
size: -
V: TRBV12-3/TRBV12-4
DNA: TGTGCCAGCAGTGTCGGGACACCCTATGGCTACACCTTC
CDR3: CASSVGTPYGYTF

J: TRBJ2-3
D: TRBD1
size: -
V: TRBV15
DNA: TGTGCCACCAGCAGAGAGGGGGGACAGGTCCTCGGTACGCAGTATTTT
CDR3: CATSREGGQVLGTQYF

J: TRBJ1-4
D: -
size: -
V: TRBV6-6
DNA: TGTGCCAGCGGTCTGTTGAGTGAAAAACTGTTTTTT
CDR3: CASGLLSEKLFF

J: TRBJ2-1
D: -
size: few
V: TRBV7-9
DNA: TGTGCCAGCAGCCCTAGCGCGTCCGGTAATGAGCAGTTCTTC
CDR3: CASSPSASGNEQFF

J: TRBJ1-5
D: TRBD1
size: few
V: TRBV5-1
DNA: TGCGCCAGCAGCGTGGGACAGGGAGGAGGAAATCAGCCCCAGCATTTT
CDR3: CASSVGQGGGNQPQHF

J: TRBJ2-5
D: -
size: -
V: TRBV7-2
DNA: TGTGCCAGCAGCTTAGGGAACGCGCCCCCCGGGGATGAGCAGTACTTC
CDR3: CASSLGNAPPGDEQYF

J: TRBJ2-5
D: TRBD2
size: few
V: TRBV19
DNA: TGTGCCAGTAGATCACCGAGAGCGGGAGGACAAGAGACCCAGTACTTC
CDR3: CASRSPRAGGQETQYF

J: TRBJ2-1
D: TRBD1
size: -
V: TRBV9
DNA: TGTGCCAGCAGCGTACCGGGACAGGGGAATTTCGAGCAGTTCTTC
CDR3: CASSVPGQGNFEQFF

J: TRBJ2-5
D: -
size: once
V: TRBV10-3
DNA: TGTGCCATCAGTGGCGAAGCGGAGGGGACCCAGTACTTC
CDR3: CAISGEAEGTQYF

J: TRBJ1-4
D: TRBD1
size: few
V: TRBV10-1
DNA: TGCGCCAGCAGTGCTCAGGGGGCAACTAATGAAAAACTGTTTTTT
CDR3: CASSAQGATNEKLFF

J: TRBJ2-3
D: TRBD2
size: -
V: TRBV4-1
DNA: TGCGCCAGCAGCCAAGACACCGGGACTAGCGGGCTCACAGATACGCAGTATTTT
CDR3: CASSQDTGTSGLTDTQYF

J: TRBJ2-1
D: -
size: many
V: TRBV9
DNA: TGTGCCAGCAGCACTCTCAATGAGCAGTTCTTC
CDR3: CASSTLNEQFF

J: TRBJ1-2
D: -
size: few
V: TRBV10-2
DNA: TGCGCCAGCAGTACGGCAGAGAGCGGTGGCTATGGCTACACCTTC
CDR3: CASSTAESGGYGYTF

J: TRBJ2-7
D: -
size: -
V: TRBV27
DNA: TGTGCCAGCAGTTTAAATAGCAGGAGGACCTACGAGCAGTACTTC
CDR3: CASSLNSRRTYEQYF

J: TRBJ2-7
D: -
size: -
V: TRBV25-1
DNA: TGTGCCAGCAGTGAATACGGGGCCTACGAGCAGTACTTC
CDR3: CASSEYGAYEQYF

J: TRBJ2-3
D: -
size: -
V: TRBV27
DNA: TGTGCCACCGCTTGGCCTAGCACAGATACGCAGTATTTT
CDR3: CATAWPSTDTQYF

J: TRBJ2-7
D: TRBD1
size: few
V: TRBV20-1
DNA: TGCAGTGCTAGAGGTGGCAGGGGGTCCTACGAGCAGTACTTC
CDR3: CSARGGRGSYEQYF

J: TRBJ2-3
D: TRBD1
size: -
V: TRBV6-5
DNA: TGTGCCAGCATCTACAGGGGTACGCAGTATTTT
CDR3: CASIYRGTQYF

J: TRBJ1-1
D: TRBD1
size: few
V: TRBV25-1
DNA: TGTGCCAGCAGGTGGGGACAGCAAGGCACTGAAGCTTTCTTT
CDR3: CASRWGQQGTEAFF

J: TRBJ2-3
D: -
size: few
V: TRBV4-2
DNA: TGTGCCAGCAGCAAGCCCGGCACAGATACGCAGTATTTT
CDR3: CASSKPGTDTQYF

J: TRBJ2-2
D: -
size: -
V: TRBV12-3/TRBV12-4
DNA: TGTGCCAGCAGTGAAGGACGATTCGGGGAGCTGTTTTTT
CDR3: CASSEGRFGELFF

J: TRBJ2-1
D: -
size: -
V: TRBV3-1
DNA: TGTGCCAGCAGCCAAGTCCGGGACTCGCAGTTCTTC
CDR3: CASSQVRDSQFF

J: TRBJ2-3
D: -
size: few
V: TRBV5-1
DNA: TGCGCCAGCAGCCCTGGATGGGACACGCGTGCAGATACGCAGTATTTT
CDR3: CASSPGWDTRADTQYF

J: TRBJ2-7
D: -
size: -
V: TRBV6-6
DNA: TGTGCCAGCAGTTACAAAGGGCCCCACGAGCAGTACTTC
CDR3: CASSYKGPHEQYF

J: TRBJ2-7
D: TRBD2
size: -
V: TRBV20-1
DNA: TGCAGTGCTGTTGAGACTAGCGGGAACAATGAGCAGTACTTC
CDR3: CSAVETSGNNEQYF

J: TRBJ2-5
D: -
size: -
V: TRBV5-6
DNA: TGTGCCAGCAGCTTGGCCCAGGGTCAAGAGACCCAGTACTTC
CDR3: CASSLAQGQETQYF

J: TRBJ2-1
D: -
size: few
V: TRBV12-3/TRBV12-4
DNA: TGTGCCAGCAGTTTCGGGAAATATCTCTACAATGAGCAGTTCTTC
CDR3: CASSFGKYLYNEQFF

J: TRBJ1-4
D: -
size: -
V: TRBV2
DNA: TGTGCCAGCAGTGTGGAGGGGACCTTGGGTGAAAAACTGTTTTTT
CDR3: CASSVEGTLGEKLFF

J: TRBJ2-1
D: -
size: few
V: TRBV7-2
DNA: TGTGCCAGCAGCTTAGTAGCGTCCTACAATGAGCAGTTCTTC
CDR3: CASSLVASYNEQFF

J: TRBJ2-1
D: -
size: many
V: TRBV5-1
DNA: TGCGCCAGCAGCTGGGTCTTCAATGAGCAGTTCTTC
CDR3: CASSWVFNEQFF

J: TRBJ1-2
D: TRBD1
size: -
V: TRBV27
DNA: TGTGCCAGCAGGGGACCGGGACAGGTCAACTATGGCTACACCTTC
CDR3: CASRGPGQVNYGYTF

J: TRBJ2-2
D: TRBD2
size: once
V: TRBV12-3/TRBV12-4
DNA: TGTGCCAGCAGTCTGGGACTAGCGCACGGGGAGCTGTTTTTT
CDR3: CASSLGLAHGELFF

J: TRBJ1-1
D: TRBD1
size: few
V: TRBV25-1
DNA: TGTGCCACCACGACAGGGGCCTACAACACTGAAGCTTTCTTT
CDR3: CATTTGAYNTEAFF

J: TRBJ2-5
D: -
size: few
V: TRBV28
DNA: TGTGCCAGCAGTTTAGAGGCTAAAGGGCAGTACTTC
CDR3: CASSLEAKGQYF

J: TRBJ2-7
D: -
size: many
V: TRBV20-1
DNA: TGCAGTGGGTTCGATATGGCAGCCCAACTCTACGAGCAGTACTTC
CDR3: CSGFDMAAQLYEQYF

J: TRBJ2-7
D: TRBD2
size: few
V: TRBV12-5
DNA: TGTGCTAGTGGTTTGGGACTAGCGAGCTCCTACGAGCAGTACTTC
CDR3: CASGLGLASSYEQYF

J: TRBJ2-1
D: TRBD2
size: once
V: TRBV6-1
DNA: TGTGCCGGAACTAGCGGGGGGATGTACAATGAGCAGTTCTTC
CDR3: CAGTSGGMYNEQFF

J: TRBJ1-1
D: -
size: few
V: TRBV5-1
DNA: TGCGCCAGCAGCTGGGCGGAGGGCACTGAAGCTTTCTTT
CDR3: CASSWAEGTEAFF

J: TRBJ2-3
D: TRBD2
size: -
V: TRBV12-3/TRBV12-4
DNA: TGTGCCAGCAGTAACGGACTAGCGGAGAGCACAGATACGCAGTATTTT
CDR3: CASSNGLAESTDTQYF

J: TRBJ2-1
D: -
size: -
V: TRBV12-3/TRBV12-4
DNA: TGTGCCAGCAGTGCTGACCAAACACTTGAGCAGTTCTTC
CDR3: CASSADQTLEQFF

J: TRBJ1-6
D: TRBD1
size: once
V: TRBV6-5
DNA: TGTGCCAGCAGTTCCGGGACAGGGGACTACCTTTATAATTCACCCCTCCACTTT
CDR3: CASSSGTGDYLYNSPLHF

J: TRBJ2-7
D: -
size: -
V: TRBV28
DNA: TGTGCCAGCAGTCGACCCCCGGCTGGGATCTCCTACGAGCAGTACTTC
CDR3: CASSRPPAGISYEQYF

J: TRBJ1-1
D: -
size: -
V: TRBV14
DNA: TGTGCCAGCAGCCCTACAGGGATGCCTGAAGCTTTCTTT
CDR3: CASSPTGMPEAFF

J: TRBJ2-1
D: TRBD2
size: few
V: TRBV20-1
DNA: TGCAGTGCTAGAGATAGGGGACTAGCGGGACCCCACAATGAGCAGTTCTTC
CDR3: CSARDRGLAGPHNEQFF

J: TRBJ2-1
D: TRBD2
size: -
V: TRBV27
DNA: TGTGCCAGCACTTCTAGCGGAACACCCTACAATGAGCAGTTCTTC
CDR3: CASTSSGTPYNEQFF

J: TRBJ2-5
D: -
size: -
V: TRBV25-1
DNA: TGTGCCAGCAGTGAATACGTTACCCCCTGGGGGGAGCAGTACTTC
CDR3: CASSEYVTPWGEQYF

J: TRBJ1-2
D: -
size: -
V: TRBV21-1
DNA: TGTGCCAGCAGCACTTTAACAGGGCCTTTCTATGGCTACACCTTC
CDR3: CASSTLTGPFYGYTF

J: TRBJ2-7
D: -
size: few
V: TRBV6-5
DNA: TGTGCCAGCAGTTCCCCGGGACAAGTAGCCTACGAGCAGTACTTC
CDR3: CASSSPGQVAYEQYF

J: TRBJ1-5
D: -
size: -
V: TRBV25-1
DNA: TGTGCCGGCAGGTACGGACATCAGCCCCAGCATTTT
CDR3: CAGRYGHQPQHF